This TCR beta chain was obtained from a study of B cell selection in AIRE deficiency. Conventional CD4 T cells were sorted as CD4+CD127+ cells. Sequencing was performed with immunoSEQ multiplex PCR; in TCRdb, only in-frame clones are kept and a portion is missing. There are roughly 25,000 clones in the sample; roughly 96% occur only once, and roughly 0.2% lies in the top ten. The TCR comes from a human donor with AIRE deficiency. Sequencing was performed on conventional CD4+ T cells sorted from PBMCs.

The CDR3: CASSLMGRGRTSPRGETQYF. DNA for the CDR3: TGTGCCAGCAGCTTGATGGGCAGGGGGCGGACTAGCCCACGGGGGGAGACCCAGTACTTC. This rearrangement joins TRBV5-4 to TRBJ2-5, with D possibly called TRBD1 or TRBD2 (8 bases each). In germline, CDR1 is SGHNT, CDR2 YYREEE (reference sequence). The V end lost 1 base, the J end lost 5 bases, and 30 bases lay between the germline ends. The CDR3 runs 20 residues.